The 17 T cell receptor beta chains listed next were all sequenced from one sample in a study of cytomegalovirus exposure and HLA in healthy donors (dated by TCRdb to the late 2010s). Preparation of the library involved the immunoSEQ multiplex PCR assay. For the multiplex PCR, a mixture combining 60 forward primers for TCR Vbeta segments and 13 reverse primers for TCR Jbeta segments was used. TCRdb mirrors the immuneACCESS table, restricted to in-frame sequences. Some clones are absent from its copies; in checked studies, under half trace to an unresolved V gene, and the reason for the others is unknown. This sample is represented by roughly 140,000 clones; 79% of them were singletons. Roughly 3.4% of the sample lies in the top ten. The sequenced sample consisted of PBMCs. These receptors were obtained from a human donor in good health.

CDR3 residues: CAWSVGSIGFF. The CDR3 coding sequence is TGTGCCTGGAGTGTAGGTAGCATCGGTTTCTTT. This rearrangement joins TRBV30 to TRBJ1-1; D is unclear. V lost 0 bases to trimming and J lost 13 bases, with 12 bases between them. CDR1 and CDR2 (germline): GTSNPN, SVGIG (reference sequence). CDR3 length: 11 amino acids.

The chain employs TRBV9 and TRBJ1-5; 10 bases map to TRBD1. Germline CDR1 reads SGDLS; CDR2 reads YYNGEE. This CDR3 is 17 amino acids long. Trimming at V came to 4 bases and at J to 5 bases, leaving 12 bases not matched to a gene. CDR3 in amino acids: CASSPGTGAGVDQPQHF. CDR3 nucleotides: TGTGCCAGCAGCCCGGGGACAGGGGCAGGGGTGGATCAGCCCCAGCATTTT.

The chain carries TRBV4-1 and TRBJ2-3; tentatively, D is TRBD1 (5 bases). V lost 4 bases and J 8 bases, leaving 16 bases between the germline ends. The CDR3 is 14 residues long. CDR1 MGHRA and CDR2 YSYEKL come from the germline V gene. The CDR3 reads CASSLRTPPLTQYF. The CDR3, as DNA: TGCGCCAGCAGCCTAAGGACACCCCCGCTTACGCAGTATTTT.

The chain is built from TRBV19 and TRBJ2-7, with TRBD2 identical over 11 bases. With 5 bases clipped from V and 3 bases from J, the junction kept 9 bases outside the gene matches. Germline V lookup: CDR1 LNHDA, CDR2 SQIVND (reference sequence). The length of the CDR3 is 16 residues. The CDR3 bases are TGTGCCAGTAGTCCCTGGGGGACTAGCGGTAACTACGAGCAGTACTTC. Protein sequence: CASSPWGTSGNYEQYF.

The V gene is TRBV15, the J gene TRBJ2-1; 8 nucleotides line up with TRBD2. V lost 8 bases to trimming and J lost 4 bases; unmatched junction nucleotides: 7. There are 14 residues in the CDR3. The germline V gene encodes CDR1 LNHNV and CDR2 YYDKDF (reference sequence). In DNA form, the CDR3 reads TGTGCCACCGGAAGCGGGAGCGTGTACAATGAGCAGTTCTTC. Translated: CATGSGSVYNEQFF. Complete variable domain (other parts from reference TRBV15 and TRBJ2-1): DAMVIQNPRYQVTQFGKPVTLSCSQTLNHNVMYWYQQKSSQAPKLLFHYYDKDFNNEADTPDNFQSRRPNTSFCFLDIRSPGLGDTAMYLCATGSGSVYNEQFFGPGTRLTVL.

The chain recombines TRBV19 with TRBJ2-6; tentative D call: TRBD2 (5 bases). The CDR3 spans 16 residues. Germline assignment: CDR1 LNHDA and CDR2 SQIVND (reference sequence). The ends were cut back, 6 bases at V and 0 bases at J, with 12 bases in the middle. The CDR3 here is CASRDLQGSGANVLTF. The DNA for the CDR3 is TGTGCCAGTAGGGACTTACAAGGCTCTGGGGCCAACGTCCTGACTTTC.

This chain connects TRBV2 to TRBJ2-7, with D possibly being TRBD1 (6 bases). Germline V CDR1 and CDR2: SNHLY, FYNNEI. V gave up 8 bases and J gave up 2 bases, with 13 bases separating them. The CDR3 loop spans 13 amino acids. CDR3 in DNA: TGTGCCAGCGGGAACAGGGCCGCCTACGAGCAGTACTTC. This encodes CASGNRAAYEQYF.

The rearrangement uses TRBV27 and TRBJ2-2; 8 positions agree with TRBD1. Trimming removed 1 base from V and 4 bases from J; junction bases left unmatched: 11. This CDR3 is 18 amino acids long. In germline, CDR1 is MNHEY, CDR2 SMNVEV (reference sequence). This CDR3 reads CASSLLTGEVFRTGELFF. The CDR3 region has the DNA TGTGCCAGCAGTTTATTGACAGGGGAAGTATTTCGCACCGGGGAGCTGTTTTTT.

The J gene is TRBJ2-3, the V gene TRBV7-2; 11 positions agree with TRBD2. V was pared by 7 bases and J by 6 bases, with 3 bases of the junction left unmatched. The CDR3 extends over 13 amino acids. Germline V gene sequence: CDR1 SGHTA, CDR2 FQGNSA. CDR3 DNA: TGTGCCAGCAAGACTAGCGGGAAGGATACGCAGTATTTT. The encoded protein is CASKTSGKDTQYF. Combining the CDR3 with reference TRBV7-2 and TRBJ2-3 gives the whole variable domain GAGVSQSPSNKVTEKGKDVELRCDPISGHTALYWYRQSLGQGLEFLIYFQGNSAPDKSGLPSDRFSAERTGGSVSTLTIQRTQQEDSAVYLCASKTSGKDTQYFGPGTRLTVL.

V usage is TRBV7-2 and J usage is TRBJ2-1, with a weak D call TRBD2 (6 bases). V lost 6 bases and J 9 bases, leaving 12 bases between the germline ends. The germline V gene encodes CDR1 SGHTA and CDR2 FQGNSA. The CDR3 covers 12 residues. The CDR3 coding sequence is TGTGCCAGCAGTGGGAGGAGGGGTGAGCAGTTCTTC. This sequence encodes CASSGRRGEQFF. Based on the CDR3 plus reference TRBV7-2 and TRBJ2-1, the full variable domain is GAGVSQSPSNKVTEKGKDVELRCDPISGHTALYWYRQSLGQGLEFLIYFQGNSAPDKSGLPSDRFSAERTGGSVSTLTIQRTQQEDSAVYLCASSGRRGEQFFGPGTRLTVL.

The CDR3 DNA reads TGTGCCACCAGCTATGCGGGAGGGCCGGGTGAGCAGTTCTTC. Amino acid sequence: CATSYAGGPGEQFF. J is TRBJ2-1 and V is TRBV15, with TRBD2 identical over 9 bases. Germline V lookup: CDR1 LNHNV, CDR2 YYDKDF (reference sequence). The CDR3 covers 14 residues. Trimming removed 5 bases from V and 9 bases from J; junction bases left unmatched: 8.

This rearrangement joins TRBV6-5 to TRBJ2-5; D uncertain. The length of the CDR3 is 13 residues. V was trimmed by 6 bases and J by 3 bases, leaving 11 bases between them. Per the germline V gene, CDR1 is MNHEY and CDR2 is SVGAGI. CDR3 protein: CASSSNLEETQYF. CDR3 sequence (DNA): TGTGCCAGCAGCTCAAACTTAGAAGAGACCCAGTACTTC.

J is TRBJ2-3 and V is TRBV7-2; 8 bases map to TRBD1. This CDR3 comprises 12 residues. CDR1 and CDR2 (germline): SGHTA, FQGNSA. V gave up 6 bases and J gave up 5 bases; unmatched junction bases: 1. In DNA form, the CDR3 reads TGTGCCAGCAGGACAGGGGTAGATACGCAGTATTTT. It specifies CASRTGVDTQYF.

V and J are TRBV7-9 and TRBJ2-2; 9 bases align to TRBD2. The germline V gene has CDR1 SEHNR and CDR2 FQNEAQ (reference sequence). The V gene end was trimmed by 5 bases and the J gene end by 6 bases; junction bases not matched to a gene: 4. The CDR3 totals 14 residues. The CDR3, as DNA: TGTGCCAGCAGCCTGGGACTAGCATCCGGGGAGCTGTTTTTT. It yields the protein CASSLGLASGELFF.

The chain couples TRBV19 to TRBJ2-7, with 8 bases aligning to TRBD1. The CDR3 loop spans 14 amino acids. V was pared by 7 bases and J by 5 bases, with 10 bases of the junction left unmatched. Germline CDR1 reads LNHDA; CDR2 reads SQIVND (reference sequence). CDR3 coding DNA: TGTGCCAGTAACCCGGACAGGGCTTTCCACGAGCAGTACTTC. It codes for CASNPDRAFHEQYF.

The chain couples TRBV6-5 to TRBJ1-2; 8 bases are a match to TRBD1. The V gene's germline CDR1 is MNHEY and CDR2 SVGAGI. This CDR3 region has 13 residues. The trim removed 5 bases at V and 13 bases at J, leaving 12 bases unmatched. CDR3 amino acids: CASSRMGQALPTF. The CDR3 region has the DNA TGTGCCAGCAGTCGAATGGGACAGGCACTCCCCACCTTC.

The rearrangement links TRBV7-3 to TRBJ2-7; TRBD2 matches at 8 bases. Looked up from germline, CDR1 is SGHTA and CDR2 is FQGTGA. The CDR3 has 16 residues. V shed 5 bases and J 3 bases; nucleotides not matched to a gene: 12. CDR3 DNA: TGTGCCAGCAGCCCCCTGACCAGCGGGAGCGTCTACGAGCAGTACTTC. Protein sequence: CASSPLTSGSVYEQYF.